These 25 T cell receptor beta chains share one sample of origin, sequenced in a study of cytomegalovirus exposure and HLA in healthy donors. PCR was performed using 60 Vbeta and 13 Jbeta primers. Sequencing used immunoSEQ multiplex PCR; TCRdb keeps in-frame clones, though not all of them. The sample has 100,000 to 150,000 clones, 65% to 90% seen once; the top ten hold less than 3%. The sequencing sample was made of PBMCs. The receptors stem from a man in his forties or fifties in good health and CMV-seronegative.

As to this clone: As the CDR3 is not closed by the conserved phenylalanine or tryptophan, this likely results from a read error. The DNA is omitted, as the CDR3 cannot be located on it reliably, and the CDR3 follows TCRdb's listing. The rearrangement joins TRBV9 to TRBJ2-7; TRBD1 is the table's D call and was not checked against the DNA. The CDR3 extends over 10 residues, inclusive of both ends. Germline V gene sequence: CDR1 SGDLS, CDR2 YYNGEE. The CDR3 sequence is CASSVATAGL.

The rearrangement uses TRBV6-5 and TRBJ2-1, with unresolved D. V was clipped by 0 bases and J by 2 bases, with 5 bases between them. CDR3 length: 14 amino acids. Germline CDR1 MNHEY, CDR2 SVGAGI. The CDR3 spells CASSYSSTYNEQFF. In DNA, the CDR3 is TGTGCCAGCAGTTACTCGTCTACCTACAATGAGCAGTTCTTC.

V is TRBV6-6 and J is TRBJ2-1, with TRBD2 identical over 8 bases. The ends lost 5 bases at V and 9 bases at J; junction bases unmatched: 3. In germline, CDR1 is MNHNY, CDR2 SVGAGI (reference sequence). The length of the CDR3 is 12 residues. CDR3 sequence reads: CASSPAGGEQFF. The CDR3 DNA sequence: TGTGCCAGCAGTCCCGCGGGGGGTGAGCAGTTCTTC.

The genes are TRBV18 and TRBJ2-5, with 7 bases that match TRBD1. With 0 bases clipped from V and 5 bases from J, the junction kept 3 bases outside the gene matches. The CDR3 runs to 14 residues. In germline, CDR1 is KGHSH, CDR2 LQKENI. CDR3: CASSPPARGETQYF. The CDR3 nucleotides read TGTGCCAGCTCACCACCGGCCAGGGGGGAGACCCAGTACTTC.

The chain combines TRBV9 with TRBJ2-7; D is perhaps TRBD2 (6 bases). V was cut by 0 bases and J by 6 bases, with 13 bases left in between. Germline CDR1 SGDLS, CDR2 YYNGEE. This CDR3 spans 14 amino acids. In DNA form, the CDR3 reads TGTGCCAGCAGCGTAGTGGGGCAGGGAGGCGAGCAGTACTTC. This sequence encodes CASSVVGQGGEQYF.

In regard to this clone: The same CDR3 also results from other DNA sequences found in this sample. CDR3 in amino acids: CASRARDRAHQPQHF. The CDR3 bases are TGTGCCAGTAGAGCCCGGGACAGGGCCCACCAGCCCCAGCATTTT. V and J are TRBV19 and TRBJ1-5; TRBD1 matches 9 bases. This CDR3 is 15 amino acids long. Looked up from germline, CDR1 is LNHDA and CDR2 is SQIVND (reference sequence). V lost 6 bases and J lost 7; bases outside the gene matches: 10.

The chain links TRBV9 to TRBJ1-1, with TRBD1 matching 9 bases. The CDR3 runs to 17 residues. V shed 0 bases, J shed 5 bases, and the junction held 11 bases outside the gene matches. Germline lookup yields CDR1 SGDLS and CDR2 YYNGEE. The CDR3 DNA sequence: TGTGCCAGCAGCGTAGACTACAGGGGGCCTACAAGGACTGAAGCTTTCTTT. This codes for CASSVDYRGPTRTEAFF. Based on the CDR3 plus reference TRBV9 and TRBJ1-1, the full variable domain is DSGVTQTPKHLITATGQRVTLRCSPRSGDLSVYWYQQSLDQGLQFLIQYYNGEERAKGNILERFSAQQFPDLHSELNLSSLELGDSALYFCASSVDYRGPTRTEAFFGQGTRLTVV.

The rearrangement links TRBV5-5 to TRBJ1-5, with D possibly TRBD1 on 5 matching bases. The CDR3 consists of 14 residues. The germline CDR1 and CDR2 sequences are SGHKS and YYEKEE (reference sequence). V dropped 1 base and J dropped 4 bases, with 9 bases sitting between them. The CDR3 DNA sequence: TGTGCCAGCAGCTTGTACGGGGGGAATCAGCCCCAGCATTTT. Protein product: CASSLYGGNQPQHF.

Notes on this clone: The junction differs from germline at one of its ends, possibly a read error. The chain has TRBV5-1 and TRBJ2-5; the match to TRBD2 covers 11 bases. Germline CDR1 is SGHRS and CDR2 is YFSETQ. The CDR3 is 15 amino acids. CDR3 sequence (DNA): TGCGCCAGCAGCTTGGGACTAGCGGGGTTTGAGATCCAGTACTTC. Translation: CASSLGLAGFEIQYF.

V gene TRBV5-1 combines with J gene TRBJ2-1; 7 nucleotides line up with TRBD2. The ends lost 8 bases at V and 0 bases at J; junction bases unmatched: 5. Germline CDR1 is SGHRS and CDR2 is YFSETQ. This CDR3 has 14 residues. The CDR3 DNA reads TGCGCCAGTTCTAGCGGTGACTCCTACAATGAGCAGTTCTTC. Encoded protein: CASSSGDSYNEQFF.

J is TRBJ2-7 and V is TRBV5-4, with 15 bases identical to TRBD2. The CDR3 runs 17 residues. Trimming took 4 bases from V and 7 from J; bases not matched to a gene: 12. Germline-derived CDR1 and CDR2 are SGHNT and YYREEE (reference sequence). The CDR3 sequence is CASSAGLAGGLEGEQYF. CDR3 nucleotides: TGTGCCAGCAGCGCGGGACTAGCGGGGGGTTTAGAGGGGGAGCAGTACTTC.

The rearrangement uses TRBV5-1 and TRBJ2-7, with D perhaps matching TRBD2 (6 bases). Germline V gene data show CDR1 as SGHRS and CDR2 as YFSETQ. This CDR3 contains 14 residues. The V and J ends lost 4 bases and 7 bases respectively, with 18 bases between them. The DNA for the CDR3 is TGCGCCAGCAGCCCCGGGACGGAGGGAGTTGAGCAGTACTTC. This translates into CASSPGTEGVEQYF.

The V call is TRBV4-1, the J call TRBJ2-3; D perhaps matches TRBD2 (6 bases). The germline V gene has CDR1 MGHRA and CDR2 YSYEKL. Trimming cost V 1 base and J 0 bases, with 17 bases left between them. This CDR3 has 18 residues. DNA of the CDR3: TGCGCCAGCAGCCAAGTGGTGGGGGGACCCACTAGCACAGATACGCAGTATTTT. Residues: CASSQVVGGPTSTDTQYF.

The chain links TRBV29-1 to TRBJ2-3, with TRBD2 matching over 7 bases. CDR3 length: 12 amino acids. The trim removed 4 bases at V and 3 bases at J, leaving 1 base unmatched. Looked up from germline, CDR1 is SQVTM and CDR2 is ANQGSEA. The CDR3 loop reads CSVVGGTDTQYF. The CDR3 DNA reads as TGCAGCGTTGTGGGGGGGACAGATACGCAGTATTTT.

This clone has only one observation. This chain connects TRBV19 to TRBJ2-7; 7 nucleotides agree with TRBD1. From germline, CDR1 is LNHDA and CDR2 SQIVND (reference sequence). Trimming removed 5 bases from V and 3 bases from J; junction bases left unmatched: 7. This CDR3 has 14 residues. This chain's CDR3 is CASSPAGGSYEQYF. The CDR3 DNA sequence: TGTGCCAGTAGTCCGGCAGGGGGAAGCTACGAGCAGTACTTC.

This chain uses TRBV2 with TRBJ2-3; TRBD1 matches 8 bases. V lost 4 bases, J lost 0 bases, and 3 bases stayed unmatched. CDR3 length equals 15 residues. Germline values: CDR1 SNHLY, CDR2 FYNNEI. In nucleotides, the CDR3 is TGTGCCAGCAGTGCGACAGGGGTTAGCACAGATACGCAGTATTTT. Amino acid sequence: CASSATGVSTDTQYF.

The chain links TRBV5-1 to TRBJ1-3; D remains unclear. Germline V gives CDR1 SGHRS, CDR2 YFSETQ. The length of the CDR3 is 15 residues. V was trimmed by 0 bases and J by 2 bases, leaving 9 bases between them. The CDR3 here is CASSLARAAGNTIYF. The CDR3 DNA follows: TGCGCCAGCAGCTTGGCCAGAGCGGCTGGAAACACCATATATTTT.

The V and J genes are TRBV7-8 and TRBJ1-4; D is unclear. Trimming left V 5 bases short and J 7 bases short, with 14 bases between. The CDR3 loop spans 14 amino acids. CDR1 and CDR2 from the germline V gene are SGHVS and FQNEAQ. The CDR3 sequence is CASSRGRAFEKLFF. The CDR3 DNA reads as TGTGCCAGCAGCCGAGGGCGGGCTTTTGAAAAACTGTTTTTT. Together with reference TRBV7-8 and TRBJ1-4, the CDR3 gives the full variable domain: GAGVSQSPRYKVAKRGQDVALRCDPISGHVSLFWYQQALGQGPEFLTYFQNEAQLDKSGLPSDRFFAERPEGSVSTLKIQRTQQEDSAVYLCASSRGRAFEKLFFGSGTQLSVL.

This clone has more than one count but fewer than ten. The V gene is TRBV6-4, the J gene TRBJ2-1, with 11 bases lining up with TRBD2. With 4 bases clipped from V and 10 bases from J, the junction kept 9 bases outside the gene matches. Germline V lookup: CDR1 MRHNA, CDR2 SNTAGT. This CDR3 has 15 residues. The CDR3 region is CASSVGTSGYEEQFF. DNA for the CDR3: TGTGCCAGCAGTGTAGGGACTAGCGGATACGAAGAGCAGTTCTTC.

CDR3 nucleotides: TGTGCCAGTAGTATTCCAGGGACTGGAAACACCATATATTTT. Residues: CASSIPGTGNTIYF. The genes are TRBV19 and TRBJ1-3, with D maybe TRBD1 (5 bases). Germline-derived CDR1 and CDR2 are LNHDA and SQIVND (reference sequence). Trimming removed 3 bases at V and 2 bases at J, with 8 bases between. The CDR3 is made up of 14 amino acids.

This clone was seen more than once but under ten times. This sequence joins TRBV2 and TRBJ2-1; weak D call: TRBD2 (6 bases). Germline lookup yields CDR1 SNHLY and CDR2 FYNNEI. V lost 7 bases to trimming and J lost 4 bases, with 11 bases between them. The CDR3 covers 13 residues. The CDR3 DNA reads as TGTGCCAGCACGGGAGCGATATACAATGAGCAGTTCTTC. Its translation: CASTGAIYNEQFF.

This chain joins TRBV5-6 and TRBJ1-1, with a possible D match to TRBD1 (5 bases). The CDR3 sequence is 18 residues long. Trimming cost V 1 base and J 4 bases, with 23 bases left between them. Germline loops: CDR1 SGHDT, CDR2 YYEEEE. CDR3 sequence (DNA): TGTGCCAGCAGCTTGAGGTTAGGGGCAGGGACTATCTTCACTGAAGCTTTCTTT. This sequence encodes CASSLRLGAGTIFTEAFF.

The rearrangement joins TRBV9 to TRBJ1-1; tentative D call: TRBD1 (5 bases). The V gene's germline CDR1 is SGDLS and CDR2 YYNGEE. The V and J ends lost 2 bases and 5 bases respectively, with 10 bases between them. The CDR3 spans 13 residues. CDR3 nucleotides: TGTGCCAGCAGCGTCGGAACAGGTACTGAAGCTTTCTTT. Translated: CASSVGTGTEAFF.

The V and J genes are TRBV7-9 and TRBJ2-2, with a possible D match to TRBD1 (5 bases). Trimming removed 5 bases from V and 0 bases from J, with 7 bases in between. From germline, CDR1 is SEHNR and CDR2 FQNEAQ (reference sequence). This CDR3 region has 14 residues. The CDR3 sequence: CASSGAANTGELFF. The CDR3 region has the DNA TGTGCCAGCAGCGGGGCGGCGAACACCGGGGAGCTGTTTTTT.

The CDR3 DNA follows: TGTGCCAGCAGCTTGGCCGGTGGGCCCGGGGAGCTGTTTTTT. This codes for CASSLAGGPGELFF. The V and J genes are TRBV5-4 and TRBJ2-2; D is unclear. This CDR3 is built from 14 residues. Germline V gene sequence: CDR1 SGHNT, CDR2 YYREEE (reference sequence). Between the trimmed V and J ends, which lost 0 bases and 6 bases, there was a span of 9 bases.